This passage covers 23 T cell receptor beta chains from one sample sequenced in a study of CXCR3-negative and CXCR3-positive naive CD8 T cells. The TRB cDNA libraries were prepared by 5' RACE with UMI labels. TCRdb reprocessed the 5' RACE reads, with one entry per CDR3 protein and no DNA. This table lists about 130,000 distinct CDR3 sequences. Sequenced: naive CXCR3- CD8+ T cells from blood. The subset is: CD45RO-CCR7+CD27+CD95- naive CD8+ T cells lacking CXCR3 (TNR3-). All receptors derive from a human donor in good health. Some clones in this sample may be carry-over from other donors' samples.

The rearrangement uses TRBV15 and TRBJ2-1; checking the TCRdb D call of TRBD1 is not possible without DNA. The V gene's germline CDR1 is LNHNV and CDR2 YYDKDF (reference sequence). This CDR3 is built from 13 residues. The CDR3 loop is CATSRPGQGIKFF.

The CDR3 sequence: CASSLEGQGSYEQYF. The chain carries TRBV7-2 and TRBJ2-7; lacking DNA, the TRBD1 call made by TCRdb goes unchecked. CDR1 and CDR2 from the germline V gene are SGHTA and FQGNSA. The CDR3 contains 15 residues.

This chain links TRBV30 with TRBJ2-7; the D call from TCRdb, TRBD1, cannot be confirmed without DNA. Germline CDR1 and CDR2: GTSNPN and SVGIG (reference sequence). The CDR3 totals 13 residues. CDR3 amino acids: CAWSFGQVYEQYF. Combining the CDR3 with reference TRBV30 and TRBJ2-7 gives the whole variable domain SQTIHQWPATLVQPVGSPLSLECTVEGTSNPNLYWYRQAAGRGLQLLFYSVGIGQISSEVPQNLSASRPQDRQFILSSKKLLLSDSGFYLCAWSFGQVYEQYFGPGTRLTVT.

The chain is built from TRBV28 and TRBJ2-2; the TCRdb call, TRBD1, lacks DNA for checking. Looked up from germline, CDR1 is MDHEN and CDR2 is SYDVKM. The CDR3 length is 14 residues. The CDR3: CASSFLTGTGELFF.

The chain is built from TRBV7-2 and TRBJ2-7; there is no DNA to check the TCRdb D call of TRBD1. Germline assignment: CDR1 SGHTA and CDR2 FQGNSA. CDR3 length: 13 amino acids. The CDR3: CASSLPGDDEQYF.

The rearrangement uses TRBV30 and TRBJ2-7; absent DNA, TCRdb's TRBD1 call cannot be checked. The germline gives CDR1 GTSNPN, CDR2 SVGIG (reference sequence). The CDR3 sequence is 12 residues long. This CDR3 reads CAWTPGGPEQYF.

This sequence joins TRBV28 and TRBJ2-7; TCRdb indicates TRBD1, and absent DNA this call remains unverified. This CDR3 is 13 amino acids long. Germline V CDR1 and CDR2: MDHEN, SYDVKM. CDR3 amino acids: CPSSTRDSYEQYF.

The chain is built from TRBV5-1 and TRBJ2-2. Per germline, CDR1 SGHRS and CDR2 YFSETQ. This CDR3 is 12 amino acids long. CDR3 sequence reads: CASSLVLGELFF.

The rearrangement joins TRBV3-1 to TRBJ2-7; the D call from TCRdb, TRBD2, cannot be confirmed without DNA. CDR1 and CDR2 from the germline V gene are LGHDT and YNNKEL (reference sequence). The CDR3 extends over 15 amino acids. The CDR3 is CASSQADLSGIGQYF.

V is TRBV6-2 or TRBV6-3 and J is TRBJ1-1. This CDR3 is built from 14 residues. The V gene's germline CDR1 is MNHEY and CDR2 SVGEGT. The CDR3 reads CASSYQDRNTEAFF.

J is TRBJ2-5 and V is TRBV6-6; TCRdb's D gene call, TRBD2, goes unchecked for lack of DNA. There are 18 residues in the CDR3. Germline V gene data show CDR1 as MNHNY and CDR2 as SVGAGI (reference sequence). CDR3 residues: CASSYSASGGALGETQYF.

V usage is TRBV29-1 and J usage is TRBJ1-1. CDR3 length equals 13 residues. Germline CDR1 SQVTM, CDR2 ANQGSEA. This CDR3 is CSVGEYLRTEAFF.

The chain carries TRBV7-9 and TRBJ2-7; TCRdb designates TRBD1, a call that cannot be tested without DNA. The V gene's germline CDR1 is SEHNR and CDR2 FQNEAQ (reference sequence). This CDR3 comprises 16 residues. The CDR3 sequence: CASSSARDPQPYEQYF.

The chain uses TRBV9 and TRBJ1-1; TCRdb's assignment of TRBD1 cannot be checked, as there is no DNA. Germline CDR1 and CDR2: SGDLS and YYNGEE. The CDR3 loop spans 15 amino acids. CDR3 sequence reads: CASSVDAGDGAEAFF.

The chain combines TRBV28 with TRBJ2-7. The CDR3 is made up of 14 amino acids. The V gene's germline CDR1 is MDHEN and CDR2 SYDVKM. Here the CDR3 reads CASSLLATAYEQYF.

This chain joins TRBV4-2 and TRBJ2-1; TCRdb's D call, TRBD2, is unchecked because there is no DNA. The CDR3 has 17 amino acids. Germline V gene data show CDR1 as LGHNA and CDR2 as YNFKEQ. The chain's CDR3 is CASSQPNSGRPYNEQFF.

V is TRBV7-2 and J is TRBJ2-1; checking the TCRdb D call of TRBD1 is not possible without DNA. The CDR3 has 17 amino acids. Germline V lookup: CDR1 SGHTA, CDR2 FQGNSA. The chain's CDR3 is CASSLEDWSGKWDEQFF.

The rearrangement uses TRBV7-9 and TRBJ1-1. Germline CDR1 reads SEHNR; CDR2 reads FQNEAQ (reference sequence). The CDR3 has 14 residues. CDR3 residues: CASSRPTENTEAFF.

The J gene is TRBJ1-4, the V gene TRBV4-3. The CDR3 has 14 amino acids. CDR1 and CDR2 (germline): LGHNA, YSLEER. CDR3 region: CASSQDAGVEKLFF.

The V gene is TRBV7-3, the J gene TRBJ1-1. Germline V lookup: CDR1 SGHTA, CDR2 FQGTGA. This CDR3 comprises 14 residues. The CDR3: CASSSSGSGTEAFF.

V is TRBV11-3 and J is TRBJ2-2; TCRdb's assignment of TRBD1 cannot be checked, as there is no DNA. The CDR3 extends over 17 amino acids. CDR1 and CDR2 (germline): SGHNT, YENEEA. The CDR3 spells CASSSYGGGRNTGELFF.

This chain connects TRBV7-9 to TRBJ2-7. The CDR3 has 15 residues. In germline, CDR1 is SEHNR, CDR2 FQNEAQ (reference sequence). The CDR3 is CASSSWTDGPYEQYF.

The CDR3 protein is CASSRQVRSGTRKGFTDTQYF. The V gene is TRBV11-2, the J gene TRBJ2-3; TCRdb names TRBD2, which stays unverified in the absence of DNA. The CDR3 runs 21 residues. From germline, CDR1 is SGHAT and CDR2 FQNNGV.